This T cell receptor (beta chain) was identified in a study of cytomegalovirus exposure and HLA in healthy donors. Study findings and constraints: Within an earlier analysis, most TCR beta V segments proved productive either about 90% or about 30% of the time. Per a later analysis, 15,000 to 20,000 TCR beta sequences showed association with HLA alleles at 0.05 false discovery rate.

Though probably carrying unrecorded immune exposures, donors were nominally healthy at sampling. PCR used 60 Vbeta primers and 13 Jbeta primers. Clones were sequenced by immunoSEQ multiplex PCR, and TCRdb holds only the in-frame ones, with some missing. Among about 130,000 clones, about four fifths were seen once, and the ten largest hold approximately 10%. CDR1 WNHNN and CDR2 SYGVQD come from the germline V gene (reference sequence). V was shortened by 3 bases and J by 0 bases, with 12 bases between the two germline ends. The CDR3 sequence is 16 residues long. Of note for this clone: The antigen remains undetermined.

The receptor's source is a male donor in good health and CMV-seropositive. The rearrangement joins TRBV10-1 to TRBJ2-1, with TRBD2 as a possible D gene (5 bases). Sequenced input: PBMCs. The CDR3 nucleotides read TGCGCCAGCAGTGATTGGACTTATAGCTCCTACAATGAGCAGTTCTTC. Amino acids: CASSDWTYSSYNEQFF.